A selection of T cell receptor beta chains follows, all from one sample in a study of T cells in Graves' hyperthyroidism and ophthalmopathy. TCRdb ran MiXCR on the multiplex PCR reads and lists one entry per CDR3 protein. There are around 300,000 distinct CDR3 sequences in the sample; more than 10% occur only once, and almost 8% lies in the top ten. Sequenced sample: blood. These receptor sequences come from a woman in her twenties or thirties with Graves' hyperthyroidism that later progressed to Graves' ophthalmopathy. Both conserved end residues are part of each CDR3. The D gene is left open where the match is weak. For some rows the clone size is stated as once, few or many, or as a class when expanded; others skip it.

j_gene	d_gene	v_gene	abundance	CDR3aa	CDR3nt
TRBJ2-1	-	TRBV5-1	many	CASSLRGGNWLGDEQFF	TGCGCCAGCAGCTTGAGGGGCGGGAACTGGCTCGGGGATGAGCAGTTCTTC
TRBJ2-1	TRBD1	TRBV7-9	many	CASSLGTGVVNEQFF	TGTGCCAGCAGCTTAGGGACAGGGGTAGTCAATGAGCAGTTCTTC
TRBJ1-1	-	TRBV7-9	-	CASSFEEAFF	TGTGCCAGCAGCTTCGAGGAAGCTTTCTTT
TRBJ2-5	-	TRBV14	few	CASSQEGKGEYQETQYF	TGTGCCAGCAGCCAAGAAGGGAAAGGGGAGTATCAAGAGACCCAGTACTTC
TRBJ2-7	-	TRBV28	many	CASIGDNSYEQYF	TGTGCCAGCATTGGGGACAATTCCTACGAGCAGTACTTC
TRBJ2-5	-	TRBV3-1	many	CASSQVGGQETQYF	TGTGCCAGCAGCCAAGTTGGCGGACAAGAGACCCAGTACTTC
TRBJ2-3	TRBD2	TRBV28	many	CASDPREGGADTQYF	TGTGCCAGCGATCCACGGGAGGGTGGCGCAGATACGCAGTATTTT
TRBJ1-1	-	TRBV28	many	CASSVQFLNTEAFF	TGTGCCAGCAGTGTCCAGTTCCTGAACACTGAAGCTTTCTTT
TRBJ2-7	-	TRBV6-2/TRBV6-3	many	CASSYAGPYEQYF	TGTGCCAGCAGTTACGCGGGGCCCTACGAGCAGTACTTC
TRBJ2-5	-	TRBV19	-	CASSIWTGVEETQYF	TGTGCCAGTAGTATCTGGACGGGTGTGGAAGAGACCCAGTACTTC
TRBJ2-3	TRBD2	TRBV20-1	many	CSATAGGTDTQYF	TGCAGTGCTACAGCGGGAGGCACAGATACGCAGTATTTT
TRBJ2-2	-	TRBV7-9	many	CASSSRASNTGELFF	TGTGCCAGCAGCTCCCGGGCCTCGAACACCGGGGAGCTGTTTTTT
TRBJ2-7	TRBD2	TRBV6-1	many	CASSWTSGSSEQYF	TGTGCCAGCAGTTGGACTAGCGGGAGTTCCGAGCAGTACTTC
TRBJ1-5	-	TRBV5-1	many	CASSAFSNQPQHF	TGCGCCAGCAGCGCATTTAGCAATCAGCCCCAGCATTTT
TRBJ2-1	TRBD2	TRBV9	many	CASSVAGGGGNEQFF	TGTGCCAGCAGCGTAGCCGGGGGGGGCGGCAATGAGCAGTTCTTC
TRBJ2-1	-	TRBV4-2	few	CASSQGWDEQFF	TGTGCCAGCAGCCAAGGGTGGGATGAGCAGTTCTTC
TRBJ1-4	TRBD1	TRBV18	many	CASSLTSGTGATNEKLFF	TGTGCCAGCTCGCTCACCTCCGGGACAGGAGCAACTAATGAAAAACTGTTTTTT
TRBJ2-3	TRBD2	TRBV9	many	CASNLRDYGDDTQYF	TGTGCCAGCAACCTCCGGGACTACGGTGATGATACGCAGTATTTT
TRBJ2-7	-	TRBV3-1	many	CASSHLQAEFYEQYF	TGTGCCAGCAGCCATTTACAAGCGGAGTTCTACGAGCAGTACTTC
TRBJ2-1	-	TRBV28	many	CASDASRASQNEQFF	TGTGCCAGCGATGCGTCGCGGGCTAGTCAGAATGAGCAGTTCTTC
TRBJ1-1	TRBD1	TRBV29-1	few	CSVTYRDRVTEAFF	TGCAGCGTTACATACCGGGACAGGGTCACTGAAGCTTTCTTT
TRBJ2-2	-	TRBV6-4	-	CASSAMSGPTGELFF	TGTGCCAGCAGTGCGATGTCAGGGCCCACCGGGGAGCTGTTTTTT
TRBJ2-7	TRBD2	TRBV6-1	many	CASSTPGLVSYEQYF	TGTGCCAGCAGTACTCCGGGACTAGTTTCCTACGAGCAGTACTTC